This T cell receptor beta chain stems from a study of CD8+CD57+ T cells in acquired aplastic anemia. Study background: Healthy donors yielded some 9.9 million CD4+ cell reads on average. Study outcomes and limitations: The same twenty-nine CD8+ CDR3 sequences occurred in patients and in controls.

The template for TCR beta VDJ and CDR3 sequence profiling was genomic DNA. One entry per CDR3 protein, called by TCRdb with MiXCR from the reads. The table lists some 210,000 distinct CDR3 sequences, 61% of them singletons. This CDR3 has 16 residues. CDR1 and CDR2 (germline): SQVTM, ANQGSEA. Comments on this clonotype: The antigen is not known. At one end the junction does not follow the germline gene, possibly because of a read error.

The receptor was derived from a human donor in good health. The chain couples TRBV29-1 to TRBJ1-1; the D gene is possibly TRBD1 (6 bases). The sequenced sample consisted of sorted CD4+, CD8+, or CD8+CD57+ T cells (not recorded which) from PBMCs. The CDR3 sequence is CSVLEVLGRGGTETFF. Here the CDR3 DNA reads TGCAGCGTCCTCGAAGTTTTGGGGCGCGGGGGCACTGAAACTTTCTTT.